Listed below are T cell receptor beta chains from one sample, sequenced in a study of shared clonotypes between healthy human individuals. Data came from immunoSEQ multiplex PCR; TCRdb stores just in-frame clones and leaves some out. The sample consists of around 2.1 million clones, roughly 91% of them appearing once. Material for sequencing was naive CD8+ T cells from PBMCs. These receptors all come from a man aged 18 to 35 in good health. Some clones in this sample may be carry-over from other donors' samples. Both conserved end residues are part of each CDR3. Each record gives: J gene, V gene, D gene, clone size, CDR3 protein, CDR3 DNA. The D gene is left open where the match is weak. Expanded clones are given a class, and other clones once, few, many or no size at all.

TRBJ1-1,TRBV11-2,.,.,CASSPVQLNTEAFF,TGTGCCAGCAGCCCAGTACAGTTGAACACTGAAGCTTTCTTT
TRBJ2-1,TRBV7-6,.,.,CASSSETSFSYNEQFF,TGTGCCAGCAGCTCCGAGACTAGTTTCTCCTACAATGAGCAGTTCTTC
TRBJ2-3,TRBV4-1,TRBD2,.,CASSQVSGRARTDTQYF,TGCGCCAGCAGCCAGGTTAGCGGGAGGGCGCGCACAGATACGCAGTATTTT
TRBJ1-2,TRBV4-1,TRBD1,many,CASSQRTGGAEGYTF,TGCGCCAGCAGCCAGAGGACAGGGGGCGCGGAGGGCTACACCTTC
TRBJ1-1,TRBV28,TRBD1,.,CASSSDREVTEAFF,TGTGCCAGCAGTTCGGACAGGGAGGTAACTGAAGCTTTCTTT
TRBJ1-5,TRBV15,.,.,CATSGRGNQPQHF,TGTGCCACCAGCGGGAGGGGTAATCAGCCCCAGCATTTT
TRBJ2-1,TRBV19,TRBD2,.,CASSPLAGGANEQFF,TGTGCCAGTAGTCCCCTAGCGGGAGGGGCGAATGAGCAGTTCTTC
TRBJ2-1,TRBV27,.,.,CASSYNSMWGLVDEQFF,TGTGCCAGCAGTTACAACTCCATGTGGGGGCTAGTAGATGAGCAGTTCTTC
TRBJ2-1,TRBV5-1,.,.,CASSTSRSSYNEQFF,TGCGCCAGCAGCACTTCACGTAGCTCCTACAATGAGCAGTTCTTC
TRBJ1-1,TRBV13,TRBD1,.,CASSGTGKNVNTEAFF,TGTGCCAGCAGCGGGACAGGGAAAAACGTGAACACTGAAGCTTTCTTT
TRBJ2-7,TRBV30,TRBD1,.,CAWSITGAGAEQYF,TGTGCCTGGAGTATAACAGGGGCAGGGGCCGAGCAGTACTTC
TRBJ2-7,TRBV7-9,TRBD2,.,CASSANQRGSYEQYF,TGTGCCAGCAGTGCTAATCAGCGGGGCTCCTACGAGCAGTACTTC
TRBJ2-1,TRBV19,.,.,CASSLHGVEQFF,TGTGCCAGTAGCCTTCACGGGGTTGAGCAGTTCTTC
TRBJ1-1,TRBV11-2,.,.,CASSLWDGREAFF,TGTGCCAGCAGCTTGTGGGACGGTCGTGAAGCTTTCTTT
TRBJ1-1,TRBV9,.,.,CASSVGGFTEAFF,TGTGCCAGCAGCGTAGGAGGCTTTACTGAAGCTTTCTTT
TRBJ2-7,TRBV4-1,TRBD1,once,CASSQTPPGQGAGEQYF,TGCGCCAGCAGCCAAACCCCGCCGGGACAGGGGGCAGGGGAGCAGTACTTC
TRBJ2-7,TRBV2,.,.,CASSRDKWFNF,TGTGCCAGCAGTCGGGACAAATGGTTTAACTTC
TRBJ1-2,TRBV19,.,.,CASSAYRRPNYGYTF,TGTGCCAGTAGTGCGTACAGGCGACCTAACTATGGCTACACCTTC
TRBJ1-1,TRBV9,TRBD1,.,CASSVGDRGWDTEAFF,TGTGCCAGCAGCGTAGGGGACAGGGGGTGGGACACTGAAGCTTTCTTT
TRBJ1-1,TRBV11-2,.,.,CASSLYRSNTEAFF,TGTGCCAGCAGCTTATACAGGTCGAACACTGAAGCTTTCTTT
TRBJ2-1,TRBV19,.,.,CASSIQGGSYNEQFF,TGTGCCAGTAGTATCCAGGGGGGTTCCTACAATGAGCAGTTCTTC
TRBJ2-7,TRBV27,.,.,CASSFLRGTYEQYF,TGTGCCAGCAGTTTCCTGAGGGGGACCTACGAGCAGTACTTC
TRBJ2-5,TRBV29-1,.,.,CSVEPGQVKETQYF,TGCAGCGTTGAACCCGGGCAGGTAAAAGAGACCCAGTACTTC
TRBJ2-7,TRBV6-5,TRBD2,once,CASSGLAAGFEQYF,TGTGCCAGCAGTGGACTAGCCGCTGGTTTCGAGCAGTACTTC
TRBJ2-1,TRBV28,.,.,CASSSRRGERNEQFF,TGTGCCAGCAGTTCAAGGCGGGGTGAGAGGAATGAGCAGTTCTTC
TRBJ2-7,TRBV7-9,TRBD2,.,CASSSGRELYF,TGTGCCAGCAGCTCTGGGAGGGAATTGTACTTC
TRBJ2-5,TRBV7-9,.,.,CASSSRTGREETQYF,TGTGCCAGCAGCTCCCGGACCGGGCGGGAAGAGACCCAGTACTTC
TRBJ2-1,TRBV27,TRBD1,.,CASSFVRDRFYNEQFF,TGTGCCAGCAGTTTTGTAAGGGACAGATTCTACAATGAGCAGTTCTTC
TRBJ2-1,TRBV9,TRBD2,.,CASSVGAGSYNEQFF,TGTGCCAGCAGCGTAGGAGCGGGAAGCTACAATGAGCAGTTCTTC
TRBJ2-1,TRBV7-2,.,.,CASSSHSDNEQFF,TGTGCCAGCAGCTCCCACTCCGACAATGAGCAGTTCTTC
TRBJ2-2,TRBV28,TRBD1,.,CASSHPTGRTGELFF,TGTGCCAGCAGTCACCCGACAGGGCGCACCGGGGAGCTGTTTTTT
TRBJ2-1,TRBV9,.,.,CASSVIPGENEQFF,TGTGCCAGCAGCGTAATACCGGGGGAAAATGAGCAGTTCTTC
TRBJ2-3,TRBV7-9,.,.,CASSYSTDTQYF,TGTGCCAGCAGCTATAGCACAGATACGCAGTATTTT
TRBJ2-3,TRBV9,TRBD2,.,CASSPPFAGDTQYF,TGTGCCAGCAGCCCCCCCTTCGCGGGAGACACGCAGTATTTT
TRBJ1-1,TRBV13,.,.,CASSLRFELMNTEAFF,TGTGCCAGCAGCTTAAGGTTTGAATTGATGAACACTGAAGCTTTCTTT
TRBJ1-1,TRBV9,.,.,CASSVAGDEAFF,TGTGCCAGCAGCGTAGCAGGGGATGAAGCTTTCTTT
TRBJ2-3,TRBV28,.,.,CASSTDTQYF,TGTGCCAGCAGTACAGATACGCAGTATTTT
TRBJ2-1,TRBV7-9,TRBD2,.,CASSLVAGGVNEQFF,TGTGCCAGCAGCTTAGTAGCGGGAGGCGTGAATGAGCAGTTCTTC
TRBJ2-7,TRBV11-2,TRBD2,.,CASSLDGLAGYYEQYF,TGTGCCAGCAGCTTAGACGGACTAGCGGGATACTACGAGCAGTACTTC
TRBJ1-5,TRBV19,.,.,CASTQQEINQPQHF,TGTGCCAGTACCCAACAGGAGATCAATCAGCCCCAGCATTTT
TRBJ1-5,TRBV18,.,.,CASSPGNQPQHF,TGTGCCAGCTCACCGGGCAATCAGCCCCAGCATTTT
TRBJ2-3,TRBV5-1,.,.,CATSGWAVDREISTDTQYF,TGCGCCACTTCCGGGTGGGCCGTGGACAGAGAGATTAGCACAGATACGCAGTATTTT
TRBJ2-1,TRBV27,TRBD1,.,CASSTRRDRPLNEQFF,TGTGCCAGCAGTACGCGCCGGGACAGGCCTCTCAATGAGCAGTTCTTC
TRBJ2-7,TRBV19,TRBD1,.,CASSIDRGNYEQYF,TGTGCCAGTAGTATCGACAGGGGGAACTACGAGCAGTACTTC
TRBJ2-7,TRBV27,.,.,CASKIATGKTYEQYF,TGTGCCAGCAAGATTGCGACGGGGAAGACCTACGAGCAGTACTTC